A single sample gave rise to the 22 T cell receptor delta chains below, sequenced in a study of gamma-delta chains in newborns, infants, children. TCRdb called clones anew from the reads with CATT. The table has several thousand delta-chain clones, roughly 40% seen once. The sequencing input was blood. Every receptor here comes from a child who received the measles vaccine.

The genes are TRDV1 and TRDJ1; 10 bases match TRDD3. The CDR3 totals 20 residues. The V segment lost 3 bases and the J segment 4 bases; nucleotides outside the gene matches: 20. Germline assignment: CDR1 TSWWSYY and CDR2 QGS. CDR3 protein: CALGDRPLPWGILGFDKLIF. CDR3 in DNA: TGTGCTCTTGGGGACCGCCCCCTTCCTTGGGGGATACTGGGGTTCGATAAACTCATCTTT.

The chain joins TRDV2 to TRDJ1, with TRDD3 identical over 7 bases. Germline assignment: CDR1 GEAIGNYY and CDR2 EKD. V trimming: 0 bases; J trimming: 0 bases; junction bases outside the gene matches: 12. The CDR3 contains 18 residues. The CDR3 loop reads CACDTAAWGGVYTDKLIF. DNA for the CDR3: TGTGCCTGTGACACCGCCGCCTGGGGGGGGGTGTACACCGATAAACTCATCTTT.

This chain joins TRDV1 and TRDJ1, with 8 bases matching TRDD3. Trimming removed 2 bases from V and 0 bases from J; junction bases left unmatched: 11. The CDR3 has 18 residues. CDR1 and CDR2 from the germline V gene are TSWWSYY and QGS. The CDR3 protein is CALGEGPMYWGHTDKLIF. In nucleotides, the CDR3 is TGTGCTCTTGGGGAAGGGCCCATGTACTGGGGGCACACCGATAAACTCATCTTT.

Turning to this clone: This clone may be a read error of a much larger clone one base away. Other nucleotide sequences in the sample specify the same CDR3. The rearrangement links TRDV1 to TRDJ1; 9 bases are shared with TRDD3. The CDR3 totals 22 residues. Germline V gene lookup returns CDR1 TSWWSYY and CDR2 QGS. The CDR3 DNA reads TGCGCTCTTGGGGAACCCCGCCTTCCTCCTTACTGGGGGAGAAGGTACACCGATAAACTCATCTTT. This sequence encodes CALGEPRLPPYWGRRYTDKLIF.

This clone was counted only a few times. The chain combines TRDV3 with TRDJ1; TRDD3 might be the D (5 bases). Germline V lookup: CDR1 TVYSNPD, CDR2 GDNSRS (reference sequence). This CDR3 has 17 amino acids. V was clipped by 1 base and J by 4 bases, with 25 bases between them. In nucleotides, the CDR3 is TGTGCCTTTATAAGGGGTCCGTGGTGGGGACCACACGATAAACTCATCTTT. Its translation: CAFIRGPWWGPHDKLIF. The variable domain in full, with the rest retrieved from reference TRDV3 and TRDJ1, is CDKVTQSSPDQTVASGSEVVLLCTYDTVYSNPDLFWYRIRPDYSFQFVFYGDNSRSEGADFTQGRFSVKHILTQKAFHLVISPVRTEDSATYYCAFIRGPWWGPHDKLIFGKGTRVTVEP.

This clone has only one observation. This likely reflects a read error, since a far larger clone is one base away. The sample contains more than one DNA sequence encoding this CDR3. This sequence joins TRDV1 and TRDJ1; tentatively, D is TRDD3 (6 bases). CDR3 length: 22 amino acids. Deletions cut 0 bases from V and 0 bases from J, with 29 bases between. The germline CDR1 and CDR2 sequences are TSWWSYY and QGS. For the CDR3, the DNA is TGTGCTCTTGGGGAACTGCCCTACCCATACTGGCTGGGGTACGGGTACACCGATAAACTCATCTTT. It encodes CALGELPYPYWLGYGYTDKLIF.

V gene TRDV1 combines with J gene TRDJ1, with 13 bases identical to TRDD3. V was pared by 1 base and J by 0 bases, with 29 bases of the junction left unmatched. The CDR3 consists of 26 residues. Per the germline V gene, CDR1 is TSWWSYY and CDR2 is QGS. The CDR3 protein is CALGEPTRPPWPSPYWGIRYTDKLIF. The CDR3 DNA sequence: TGTGCTCTTGGGGAACCGACTAGGCCCCCCTGGCCTTCCCCGTACTGGGGGATACGGTACACCGATAAACTCATCTTT.

The genes are TRDV1 and TRDJ1; 9 nucleotides match TRDD2. The V gene end was trimmed by 4 bases and the J gene end by 0 bases; junction bases not matched to a gene: 18. The CDR3 sequence is 20 residues long. Germline values: CDR1 TSWWSYY, CDR2 QGS. CDR3 DNA: TGTGCTCTTGGGGGGCCTTCCTACGCCTCCTTGGGGGTTTACACCGATAAACTCATCTTT. It is translated as CALGGPSYASLGVYTDKLIF.

This clone was counted between two and nine times. The chain carries TRDV3 and TRDJ1; 10 bases fit TRDD3. This CDR3 has 20 amino acids. Per germline, CDR1 TVYSNPD and CDR2 GDNSRS (reference sequence). The V segment lost 2 bases and the J segment 3 bases; nucleotides outside the gene matches: 24. The DNA of the CDR3 is TGTGCCTTTTCCCTTTGCTACCGCTGGGGGATAGACGGCGGGGCCGATAAACTCATCTTT. It is translated as CAFSLCYRWGIDGGADKLIF.

This clone showed up just a few times. V is TRDV1 and J is TRDJ3; possible D gene TRDD1, 5 bases. Between the trimmed V and J ends, which lost 2 bases and 0 bases, there was a span of 32 bases. Germline CDR1 reads TSWWSYY; CDR2 reads QGS. This CDR3 has 25 residues. This chain's CDR3 is CALGERPVEIYYIGDDSWDTRQMFF. The CDR3 coding sequence is TGTGCTCTTGGGGAAAGGCCCGTCGAAATCTACTACATTGGTGACGACTCCTGGGACACCCGACAGATGTTTTTC.

In regard to this clone: In the same sample, other DNA sequences code for this CDR3. This chain links TRDV1 with TRDJ1; 10 bases are a match to TRDD3. Germline-derived CDR1 and CDR2 are TSWWSYY and QGS. The CDR3 extends over 19 amino acids. J was trimmed by 4 bases and V by 4 bases; bases with no gene match: 18. The CDR3 DNA reads TGTGCTCTTGGGGCATTCGGGATAACTGGGGGATTGGGTGGCGATAAACTCATCTTT. Translated: CALGAFGITGGLGGDKLIF.

Concerning this clone itself: The identical CDR3 is also encoded by other nucleotide sequences in the sample. The chain has TRDV1 and TRDJ2; D possibly corresponds to TRDD3 (6 bases). CDR1 and CDR2 (germline): TSWWSYY, QGS. Trimming removed 2 bases at V and 0 bases at J, with 31 bases between. The CDR3 is made up of 23 amino acids. The CDR3 protein is CALGEFCPPSSLLGLTLTAQLFF. The DNA for the CDR3 is TGTGCTCTTGGGGAATTCTGCCCTCCATCGTCGTTGCTGGGGCTTACTTTGACAGCACAACTCTTCTTT.

This clone was found a few times. V and J are TRDV1 and TRDJ1, with 12 bases lining up with TRDD3. From germline, CDR1 is TSWWSYY and CDR2 QGS. The CDR3 is made up of 26 amino acids. V lost 0 bases and J lost 0; bases outside the gene matches: 29. CDR3 nucleotides: TGTGCTCTTGGGGAACTATCCCCGCCGCCGTTTACTGGGGGATACCAACCCCTGGTATACACCGATAAACTCATCTTT. This codes for CALGELSPPPFTGGYQPLVYTDKLIF.

This clone was seen only a few times. The rearrangement joins TRDV1 to TRDJ1; weak D call: TRDD3 (10 bases). Trimming cost V 1 base and J 1 base, with 31 bases left between them. The germline V gene has CDR1 TSWWSYY and CDR2 QGS. This CDR3 is 22 amino acids long. This CDR3 is CALGEHGLPTIWGIFGTDKLIF. CDR3 sequence (DNA): TGTGCTCTTGGGGAACACGGCCTTCCTACGATCTGGGGGATATTTGGCACCGATAAACTCATCTTT.

V and J are TRDV2 and TRDJ1; TRDD3 aligns across 9 bases. This CDR3 comprises 21 residues. V trimming: 3 bases; J trimming: 1 base; junction bases outside the gene matches: 23. Germline V gene data show CDR1 as GEAIGNYY and CDR2 as EKD. CDR3 DNA: TGTGCCTGTGACTCTACGTCGGTCCGGTACTGGGGGACGAATGTCACCGATAAACTCATCTTT. Translation: CACDSTSVRYWGTNVTDKLIF.

This clone was seen more than once but under ten times. V and J are TRDV1 and TRDJ2; 7 bases align to TRDD3. The germline CDR1 and CDR2 sequences are TSWWSYY and QGS. The junction had 36 bases not matched to a gene; V was cut back by 8 bases and J by 6 bases. The CDR3 spans 23 residues. The CDR3 DNA reads TGTGCTCTTTGTCTCTCCGCCGTTTTCCAAACGATTCTACTGGGGACGGCCTCAGCACAACTCTTCTTT. Its translation: CALCLSAVFQTILLGTASAQLFF.

By proportion, this clone is medium-sized. The chain recombines TRDV2 with TRDJ1; 8 bases are a match to TRDD3. J gave up 0 bases and V 1 base, and 9 bases lay outside the gene matches. CDR1 and CDR2 (germline): GEAIGNYY, EKD. The CDR3 sequence is 17 residues long. This CDR3 reads CACDTRSGGPYTDKLIF. The CDR3 nucleotides are TGTGCCTGTGACACAAGATCTGGGGGACCCTACACCGATAAACTCATCTTT.

The chain joins TRDV1 to TRDJ1; D may match TRDD2 or TRDD3 (5 bases each). CDR3 length: 23 amino acids. Germline CDR1 reads TSWWSYY; CDR2 reads QGS. Trimming took 5 bases from V and 4 from J, leaving 41 bases between them. The CDR3 bases are TGTGCTCTTGGGACTATTCCTTACTTGTACTGGTTGGTGCGGAAGAATTTGGGCGATAAACTCATCTTT. Amino acids: CALGTIPYLYWLVRKNLGDKLIF.

In regard to this clone: The junction shows a germline mismatch at one end, possibly a read error. Other DNA sequences in the same sample also yield this CDR3. The chain combines TRDV1 with TRDJ1; maybe TRDD3 (6 bases). The CDR3 runs 17 residues. Looked up from germline, CDR1 is TSWWSYY and CDR2 is QGS. The CDR3 region has the DNA TGTGCTCTTCATCTAGGCCTCCCCTGGGGCCTTACCGATAAGCTCATCTTT. Protein sequence: CALHLGLPWGLTDKLIF.

The V gene is TRDV1, the J gene TRDJ1, with 7 bases that match TRDD2. Germline V gives CDR1 TSWWSYY, CDR2 QGS. V lost 3 bases, J lost 11 bases, and 18 bases stayed unmatched. The CDR3 is 16 amino acids. The CDR3 protein is CALGDIIPTLESKLIF. The CDR3 region has the DNA TGTGCTCTTGGGGATATTATTCCTACGCTAGAGAGCAAGCTCATCTTT.

The chain combines TRDV1 with TRDJ1, with 13 bases lining up with TRDD3. The CDR3 is 23 residues long. In germline, CDR1 is TSWWSYY, CDR2 QGS. J gave up 1 base and V 5 bases, and 25 bases lay outside the gene matches. The CDR3 DNA reads as TGTGCTCTTGGGATATTTCCTATTCTTCTACTGGGGGATACGGTGCTCCGCACCGATAAACTCATCTTT. This sequence encodes CALGIFPILLLGDTVLRTDKLIF.

In regard to this clone: A much larger clone differs from this one at a single base, so this may be a read error. The gene calls are TRDV2 and TRDJ1; tentatively, D is TRDD3 (5 bases). The CDR3 contains 13 residues. V gave up 0 bases and J gave up 2 bases, with 6 bases separating them. Germline values: CDR1 GEAIGNYY, CDR2 EKD. The CDR3 protein is CACDTRGTDKLIF. For the CDR3, the DNA is TGTGCCTGTGACACCCGGGGGACCGATAAACTCATCTTT.